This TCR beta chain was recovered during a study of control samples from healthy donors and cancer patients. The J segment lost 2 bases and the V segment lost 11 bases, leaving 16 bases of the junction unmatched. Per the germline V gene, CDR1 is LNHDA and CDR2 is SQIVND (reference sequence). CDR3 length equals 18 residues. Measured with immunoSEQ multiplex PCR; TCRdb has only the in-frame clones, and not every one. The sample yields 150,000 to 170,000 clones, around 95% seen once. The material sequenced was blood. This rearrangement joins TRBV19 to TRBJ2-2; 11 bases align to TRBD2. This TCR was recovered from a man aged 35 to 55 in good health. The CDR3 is CACEGGPLAGGNTGELFF. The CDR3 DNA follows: TGTGCCTGCGAAGGTGGACCTCTAGCGGGGGGAAACACCGGGGAGCTGTTTTTT.